The 30 T cell receptor beta chains below all came from one sample that was sequenced in a study of CD8 T cells in Susac syndrome. Random hexamers were used to reverse transcribe about 0.45 to 1 ug of RNA. TCRdb analysed the immunoSEQ multiplex PCR reads with MiXCR anew, one entry per CDR3 protein. The data hold about 150,000 distinct CDR3 sequences, with approximately 94% observed a single time. Sample: CD4+ T cells from PBMCs. The receptors shown here come from a human donor with multiple sclerosis.

The V call is TRBV9, the J call TRBJ2-7; 10 bases agree with TRBD1. The V gene end was trimmed by 0 bases and the J gene end by 5 bases; junction bases not matched to a gene: 5. Germline V gene lookup returns CDR1 SGDLS and CDR2 YYNGEE. The CDR3 extends over 15 amino acids. CDR3 nucleotides: TGTGCCAGCAGCGTAGGAGGGACAGGGGCCCACGAGCAGTACTTC. Its translation is CASSVGGTGAHEQYF. Full variable domain (rest looked up from reference TRBV9 and TRBJ2-7): DSGVTQTPKHLITATGQRVTLRCSPRSGDLSVYWYQQSLDQGLQFLIQYYNGEERAKGNILERFSAQQFPDLHSELNLSSLELGDSALYFCASSVGGTGAHEQYFGPGTRLTVT.

The rearrangement joins TRBV18 to TRBJ2-7, with 9 bases lining up with TRBD2. Germline trimming cut 6 bases from V and 2 bases from J; bases unmatched to any gene: 8. This CDR3 is built from 15 residues. Germline V gives CDR1 KGHSH, CDR2 LQKENI. The CDR3 bases are TGTGCCAGCTCCCCTGCTCCTAGCGGGGCCTACGAGCAGTACTTC. It specifies CASSPAPSGAYEQYF.

V gene TRBV27 combines with J gene TRBJ1-2; D is unresolved. The CDR3 extends over 20 amino acids. With 0 bases removed from V and 10 bases from J, the gap between germline ends came to 33 bases. Germline-derived CDR1 and CDR2 are MNHEY and SMNVEV (reference sequence). CDR3 loop: CASSLSTDMSRTFSTVDYTF. As DNA, the CDR3 is TGTGCCAGCAGTTTATCCACAGACATGAGCCGAACATTTTCTACGGTGGACTACACCTTC.

V is TRBV3-1 and J is TRBJ2-2; D remains ambiguous. From germline, CDR1 is LGHDT and CDR2 YNNKEL (reference sequence). V was cut by 4 bases and J by 5 bases, with 14 bases left in between. This CDR3 is 15 amino acids long. CDR3 in DNA: TGTGCCAGCAGCCCACGACGGCCAGTTACCGGGGAGCTGTTTTTT. This sequence encodes CASSPRRPVTGELFF.

This clonotype was recorded once. The rearrangement links TRBV5-1 to TRBJ1-4; TRBD1 aligns across 7 bases. The CDR3 is 16 amino acids. V gave up 4 bases and J gave up 8 bases; unmatched junction bases: 14. Germline assignment: CDR1 SGHRS and CDR2 YFSETQ. Here the CDR3 reads CASSTGTAYPREKLFF. CDR3 coding DNA: TGCGCCAGCAGCACTGGGACAGCCTACCCGAGGGAAAAACTGTTTTTT.

The chain has TRBV4-1 and TRBJ2-3; 8 bases line up with TRBD1. The trim removed 9 bases at V and 5 bases at J, leaving 10 bases unmatched. CDR1 is MGHRA, CDR2 YSYEKL, per germline. The CDR3 is 14 amino acids. DNA of the CDR3: TGCGCCAGTGACAGGGGTCGGAGGGGAGATACGCAGTATTTT. Translated: CASDRGRRGDTQYF.

CDR3 coding DNA: TGTGCCACCAGCAGAGATGAAAGGGGAAGGGAAAAACTGTTTTTT. This gives the protein CATSRDERGREKLFF. V gene TRBV15 combines with J gene TRBJ1-4, with TRBD1 as a possible D gene (5 bases). V was shortened by 0 bases and J by 8 bases, with 13 bases between the two germline ends. The germline V gene encodes CDR1 LNHNV and CDR2 YYDKDF (reference sequence). This CDR3 spans 15 amino acids.

This clonotype was observed a handful of times. This chain uses TRBV18 with TRBJ1-5, with D possibly matching TRBD1 (5 bases). This CDR3 is built from 16 residues. The V end was cut by 0 bases, the J end by 4 bases, with 13 bases between. Germline-derived CDR1 and CDR2 are KGHSH and LQKENI. CDR3 sequence (DNA): TGTGCCAGCTCACCACCCGGGGGGAGCGGAAATCAGCCCCAGCATTTT. It is translated as CASSPPGGSGNQPQHF.

The chain uses TRBV28 and TRBJ2-7; 9 bases fit TRBD1. This CDR3 region has 16 residues. V lost 6 bases and J lost 1; bases outside the gene matches: 10. CDR1 and CDR2 from the germline V gene are MDHEN and SYDVKM. The CDR3 DNA follows: TGTGCCAGCAGGGGGCCCGGACAGGGGAGTTCCTACGAGCAGTACTTC. Its translation is CASRGPGQGSSYEQYF.

This chain connects TRBV5-1 to TRBJ1-3; D is uncertain. The germline gives CDR1 SGHRS, CDR2 YFSETQ. There are 15 residues in the CDR3. The V gene lost 0 bases and the J gene lost 4 bases, with 11 bases spanning the gap. In DNA, the CDR3 is TGCGCCAGCAGCTTGGCCATTGGGCTAGGAAACACCATATATTTT. It encodes CASSLAIGLGNTIYF. The full variable domain, its missing parts supplied by reference TRBV5-1 and TRBJ1-3, is KAGVTQTPRYLIKTRGQQVTLSCSPISGHRSVSWYQQTPGQGLQFLFEYFSETQRNKGNFPGRFSGRQFSNSRSEMNVSTLELGDSALYLCASSLAIGLGNTIYFGEGSWLTVV.

The V call is TRBV20-1, the J call TRBJ2-1; D call uncertain. CDR3 length: 12 amino acids. V dropped 6 bases and J dropped 7 bases, with 13 bases sitting between them. Per the germline V gene, CDR1 is DFQATT and CDR2 is SNEGSKA (reference sequence). The CDR3 DNA follows: TGCAGTGCCAATCGTCACGGGAATGAGCAGTTCTTC. It specifies CSANRHGNEQFF.

As regards this clonotype: The junction shows a germline mismatch at one end, possibly a read error. The chain couples TRBV7-7 to TRBJ1-3; D is unclear. Germline V gene sequence: CDR1 SSHAT, CDR2 FNYEAQ (reference sequence). The CDR3 runs 13 residues. The CDR3 DNA reads TGTGCTAGCAGCCAGAAGATCGGAAACACCATATATTTT. Translating it yields CASSQKIGNTIYF.

This clonotype came up once. The chain links TRBV3-1 to TRBJ1-1; the D gene is possibly TRBD1 (5 bases). CDR3 length: 15 residues. V dropped 0 bases and J dropped 5 bases, with 13 bases sitting between them. Germline loops: CDR1 LGHDT, CDR2 YNNKEL (reference sequence). The CDR3 loop reads CASSQDRDSRTEAFF. CDR3 DNA sequence: TGTGCCAGCAGCCAAGATAGGGACTCTAGGACTGAAGCTTTCTTT.

This clonotype was found once. J is TRBJ2-3 and V is TRBV6-1; 10 bases match TRBD2. The CDR3 is made up of 16 amino acids. Germline CDR1 and CDR2: MNHNS and SASEGT. Trimming cost V 4 bases and J 2 bases; bases outside gene matches: 6. CDR3 sequence reads: CASSAGTSDSTDTQYF. The CDR3 DNA reads as TGTGCCAGCAGTGCAGGGACTAGCGATTCCACAGATACGCAGTATTTT.

The chain employs TRBV6-5 and TRBJ1-5; D perhaps matches TRBD1 (5 bases). Germline CDR1 reads MNHEY; CDR2 reads SVGAGI. V gave up 7 bases and J gave up 3 bases, with 10 bases separating them. CDR3 length equals 13 residues. For the CDR3, the DNA is TGTGCCAGCAAAAGGGGTTCCAATCAGCCCCAGCATTTT. Translating it yields CASKRGSNQPQHF.

The chain employs TRBV24-1 and TRBJ2-7; weak D call: TRBD2 (5 bases). The CDR3 runs 15 residues. V gave up 3 bases and J gave up 5 bases, with 16 bases separating them. Germline lookup yields CDR1 KGHDR and CDR2 SFDVKD. The CDR3 loop is CATSDPSYRGNEQYF. In DNA, the CDR3 is TGTGCCACCAGTGATCCCTCCTACAGAGGGAACGAGCAGTACTTC.

This clonotype has just one count. V gene TRBV18 combines with J gene TRBJ2-2, with TRBD1 matching over 7 bases. The CDR3 loop spans 16 amino acids. Trimming at V came to 3 bases and at J to 1 base, leaving 5 bases not matched to a gene. CDR1 KGHSH and CDR2 LQKENI come from the germline V gene. The DNA for the CDR3 is TGTGCCAGCTCACCCCGACGGACAGGGAACACCGGGGAGCTGTTTTTT. Its translation is CASSPRRTGNTGELFF.

This sequence joins TRBV4-3 and TRBJ2-3; D is perhaps TRBD1 (5 bases). Trimming left V 3 bases short and J 5 bases short, with 9 bases between. CDR3 length: 13 residues. Germline lookup yields CDR1 LGHNA and CDR2 YSLEER. CDR3 sequence (DNA): TGCGCCAGCAGCCAGAAGACAGAAGATACGCAGTATTTT. Translation: CASSQKTEDTQYF.

A single count supports this clonotype. The J gene is TRBJ2-1, the V gene TRBV4-3; D unresolved. V lost 4 bases and J lost 7, with 14 bases in between. Germline CDR1 reads LGHNA; CDR2 reads YSLEER. This CDR3 has 14 amino acids. In DNA, the CDR3 is TGCGCCAGCAGCCCATATGGAGTTGGGAATGAGCAGTTCTTC. Amino acids: CASSPYGVGNEQFF.

The rearrangement links TRBV7-2 to TRBJ2-2; weak D call: TRBD1 (6 bases). The CDR3 loop spans 14 amino acids. Trimming shortened V by 5 bases and J by 6 bases, and 13 bases separated the two germline ends. In germline, CDR1 is SGHTA, CDR2 FQGNSA. CDR3 DNA sequence: TGTGCCAGCAGCAACCAGGGGCTTTCCGGGGAGCTGTTTTTT. Translating it yields CASSNQGLSGELFF.

This rearrangement joins TRBV5-1 to TRBJ2-6; TRBD1 matches at 9 bases. V shed 1 base and J 2 bases; nucleotides not matched to a gene: 7. This CDR3 contains 18 residues. CDR1 is SGHRS and CDR2 is YFSETQ in the germline V gene. This chain's CDR3 is CASSLRGQGTAGANVLTF. CDR3 sequence (DNA): TGCGCCAGCAGCTTGAGAGGACAGGGGACCGCTGGGGCCAACGTCCTGACTTTC.

The chain recombines TRBV20-1 with TRBJ1-1, with unresolved D. The CDR3 has 15 amino acids. The germline V gene encodes CDR1 DFQATT and CDR2 SNEGSKA (reference sequence). With 3 bases removed from V and 1 base from J, the gap between germline ends came to 15 bases. The CDR3 sequence is CSASDLIRSNTEAFF. The CDR3 nucleotides read TGCAGTGCTAGCGATCTGATCAGGTCGAACACTGAAGCTTTCTTT.

The genes are TRBV6-1 and TRBJ1-6; D is possibly TRBD1 (5 bases). This CDR3 contains 16 residues. The germline CDR1 and CDR2 sequences are MNHNS and SASEGT. The V end was cut by 6 bases, the J end by 6 bases, with 18 bases between. This CDR3 reads CASSRGPGGTNSPLHF. As DNA, the CDR3 is TGTGCCAGCAGCAGAGGACCCGGGGGGACTAATTCACCCCTCCACTTT.

The DNA of the CDR3 is TGTGCCAGCAGCCAACAGGGGGGGCAGCCCCAGCATTTT. Translating gives CASSQQGGQPQHF. J is TRBJ1-5 and V is TRBV11-2, with TRBD1 identical over 8 bases. CDR1 and CDR2 (germline): SGHAT, FQNNGV. The CDR3 is 13 residues long. V trimming: 5 bases; J trimming: 7 bases; junction bases outside the gene matches: 4.

The rearrangement joins TRBV7-8 to TRBJ1-5, with D tentatively TRBD1 (6 bases). V lost 5 bases, J lost 3 bases, and 20 bases lay in between. There are 17 residues in the CDR3. Germline V gene lookup returns CDR1 SGHVS and CDR2 FQNEAQ. The chain's CDR3 is CASSLTGAGEYNQPQHF. CDR3 DNA sequence: TGTGCCAGCAGCCTAACGGGAGCAGGGGAATACAATCAGCCCCAGCATTTT.

V is TRBV7-2 and J is TRBJ2-7; 7 bases agree with TRBD2. This CDR3 is 13 amino acids long. The V gene's germline CDR1 is SGHTA and CDR2 FQGNSA. V dropped 2 bases and J dropped 6; count of bases not matched to a gene: 4. CDR3 sequence: CASSLISGGEQYF. The CDR3 coding sequence is TGTGCCAGCAGCTTAATCTCGGGGGGCGAGCAGTACTTC. The whole variable domain, filled in from reference TRBV7-2 and TRBJ2-7, reads GAGVSQSPSNKVTEKGKDVELRCDPISGHTALYWYRQSLGQGLEFLIYFQGNSAPDKSGLPSDRFSAERTGGSVSTLTIQRTQQEDSAVYLCASSLISGGEQYFGPGTRLTVT.

The chain employs TRBV2 and TRBJ2-3, with a possible D match to TRBD2 (7 bases). From germline, CDR1 is SNHLY and CDR2 FYNNEI. V lost 7 bases and J lost 4, with 21 bases in between. The CDR3 extends over 16 amino acids. CDR3 amino acids: CASNRRGAGAPDTQYF. CDR3 bases: TGTGCCAGCAATAGGAGGGGGGCGGGGGCCCCAGATACGCAGTATTTT.

CDR3 sequence: CASSVDRNTEAFF. The DNA of the CDR3 is TGTGCCAGCAGCGTAGATAGGAACACTGAAGCTTTCTTT. The chain uses TRBV9 and TRBJ1-1; no definite D call. The CDR3 sequence is 13 residues long. V was clipped by 0 bases and J by 1 base, with 4 bases between them. Germline-derived CDR1 and CDR2 are SGDLS and YYNGEE.

The chain joins TRBV3-1 to TRBJ1-2; no reliable D call. Germline lookup yields CDR1 LGHDT and CDR2 YNNKEL (reference sequence). V was shortened by 1 base and J by 8 bases, with 14 bases between the two germline ends. The length of the CDR3 is 14 residues. CDR3 nucleotides: TGTGCCAGCAGCCAAGTCAGAGGCGGGATAGGCTACACCTTC. Translated: CASSQVRGGIGYTF.

The chain carries TRBV6-5 and TRBJ1-5; 7 nucleotides align to TRBD1. The CDR3 sequence is 14 residues long. V shed 6 bases and J 3 bases; nucleotides not matched to a gene: 5. Germline CDR1 is MNHEY and CDR2 is SVGAGI. The CDR3 loop reads CASSLDRFNQPQHF. In nucleotides, the CDR3 is TGTGCCAGCAGCCTGGACAGGTTCAATCAGCCCCAGCATTTT.